The next 16 T cell receptor beta chains were all read from a single sample in a study of identifying expanded T cells in peripheral blood. Sequencing was performed with immunoSEQ multiplex PCR; in TCRdb, only in-frame clones are kept and a portion is missing. Altogether tens of thousands of clones are present, around 90% being singletons, with the ten largest covering approximately 5.3%. The sequencing input was blood. The receptors were sampled from a person aged 18 to 70 in good health.

This chain uses TRBV5-6 with TRBJ2-5; 8 bases are a match to TRBD2. The CDR3 runs to 18 residues. Unmatched junction bases numbered 12, after V lost 2 bases and J lost 0 bases. Germline V gene sequence: CDR1 SGHDT, CDR2 YYEEEE. The DNA of the CDR3 is TGTGCCAGCAGCTTTTTCCGAGCGGGAGCCGGGTACCAAGAGACCCAGTACTTC. This gives the protein CASSFFRAGAGYQETQYF.

This chain connects TRBV7-9 to TRBJ1-3; no definite D call. V gave up 1 base and J gave up 1 base, with 2 bases separating them. Per germline, CDR1 SEHNR and CDR2 FQNEAQ (reference sequence). The CDR3 runs 13 residues. CDR3 protein: CASSLVSGNTIYF. As DNA, the CDR3 is TGTGCCAGCAGCTTAGTATCTGGAAACACCATATATTTT.

With respect to this clone: One end of the junction fails to match germline, which may point to a read error. This chain links TRBV7-9 with TRBJ1-2; possibly TRBD1 for D (5 bases). The CDR3 totals 16 residues. Germline V gene data show CDR1 as SEHNR and CDR2 as FQNEAQ (reference sequence). The CDR3 nucleotides are TGTGCCAGCAGGCCGCAGGGCACAACCCTCAACTCTGGCTACACCTTC. Its protein product is CASRPQGTTLNSGYTF.

The chain recombines TRBV2 with TRBJ2-1, with TRBD2 as a possible D gene (6 bases). Germline V lookup: CDR1 SNHLY, CDR2 FYNNEI. CDR3 length equals 15 residues. V lost 6 bases and J lost 9, with 21 bases in between. CDR3 region: CASSQGTSSPGEQFF. CDR3 nucleotide sequence: TGTGCCAGCAGCCAAGGGACTTCGTCCCCGGGTGAGCAGTTCTTC.

This chain connects TRBV9 to TRBJ1-3; 9 bases are a match to TRBD1. The V and J ends lost 3 bases and 0 bases, in that order; junction bases with no gene match: 10. The germline gives CDR1 SGDLS, CDR2 YYNGEE. The CDR3 is made up of 18 amino acids. The chain's CDR3 is CASSGGQGDFPSGNTIYF. CDR3 nucleotide sequence: TGTGCCAGCAGCGGGGGACAGGGCGATTTTCCCTCTGGAAACACCATATATTTT.

The J gene is TRBJ1-2, the V gene TRBV5-1; perhaps TRBD1 as D (6 bases). The germline V gene has CDR1 SGHRS and CDR2 YFSETQ. CDR3 length: 14 amino acids. The germline V and J ends were trimmed by 5 bases and 4 bases, with 15 bases remaining between them. CDR3 coding DNA: TGCGCCAGCAGTCAACAGGGAAACGGCTATGGCTACACCTTC. This encodes CASSQQGNGYGYTF.

This clone was counted once. V is TRBV7-9 and J is TRBJ1-5; 9 nucleotides match TRBD1. The junction had 9 bases not matched to a gene; V was cut back by 0 bases and J by 9 bases. Germline-derived CDR1 and CDR2 are SEHNR and FQNEAQ (reference sequence). There are 16 residues in the CDR3. The chain's CDR3 is CASSLARTGVEGPQHF. The CDR3 coding sequence is TGTGCCAGCAGCTTAGCGCGGACAGGGGTCGAGGGGCCCCAGCATTTT. Based on the CDR3 plus reference TRBV7-9 and TRBJ1-5, the full variable domain is DTGVSQNPRHKITKRGQNVTFRCDPISEHNRLYWYRQTLGQGPEFLTYFQNEAQLEKSRLLSDRFSAERPKGSFSTLEIQRTEQGDSAMYLCASSLARTGVEGPQHFGDGTRLSIL.

The V and J genes are TRBV5-6 and TRBJ1-5; no reliable D call. Trimming cost V 0 bases and J 4 bases, with 8 bases left between them. The CDR3 consists of 14 residues. Per germline, CDR1 SGHDT and CDR2 YYEEEE. The CDR3: CASSLAGPNQPQHF. The CDR3 region has the DNA TGTGCCAGCAGCTTGGCCGGACCGAATCAGCCCCAGCATTTT.

The chain combines TRBV27 with TRBJ2-7; D is possibly TRBD1 or TRBD2 (6 bases each). Germline V gene lookup returns CDR1 MNHEY and CDR2 SMNVEV (reference sequence). This CDR3 is built from 15 residues. V lost 6 bases and J lost 6, with 21 bases in between. For the CDR3, the DNA is TGTGCCAGCAGGGTGGACAGCTCGACTAGTCGCGAGCAGTACTTC. Translated: CASRVDSSTSREQYF.

This clone was recorded a few times. This chain joins TRBV4-1 and TRBJ1-2, with D uncertain. With 1 base removed from V and 8 bases from J, the gap between germline ends came to 14 bases. There are 14 residues in the CDR3. CDR1 and CDR2 from the germline V gene are MGHRA and YSYEKL. For the CDR3, the DNA is TGCGCCAGCAGCCAAGGAATGGATAGATACGGCTACACCTTC. Its translation is CASSQGMDRYGYTF.

The genes are TRBV9 and TRBJ2-2; 12 bases align to TRBD2. The CDR3 runs to 18 residues. CDR1 is SGDLS and CDR2 is YYNGEE in the germline V gene. Trimming cost V 0 bases and J 0 bases; bases outside gene matches: 3. The CDR3 spells CASSVGLAGGTNTGELFF. For the CDR3, the DNA is TGTGCCAGCAGCGTAGGGCTAGCGGGAGGGACGAACACCGGGGAGCTGTTTTTT.

This chain joins TRBV6-5 and TRBJ1-2; 7 nucleotides match TRBD1. V was clipped by 5 bases and J by 4 bases; unmatched bases: 7. The germline CDR1 and CDR2 sequences are MNHEY and SVGAGI. CDR3 length: 14 residues. The CDR3 is CASSITGVGYGYTF. Here the CDR3 DNA reads TGTGCCAGCAGTATAACAGGGGTGGGCTATGGCTACACCTTC.

The chain carries TRBV4-3 and TRBJ1-2; D is possibly TRBD1 (5 bases). The V and J ends lost 2 bases and 5 bases respectively, with 15 bases between them. This CDR3 is built from 15 residues. Germline V CDR1 and CDR2: LGHNA, YSLEER. The CDR3 region has the DNA TGCGCCAGCAGCCAACTGGTGGGGGGGTATTATGGCTACACCTTC. Translation gives CASSQLVGGYYGYTF.

The V call is TRBV11-2, the J call TRBJ2-7, with 11 bases aligning to TRBD1. This CDR3 is built from 14 residues. The V segment lost 3 bases and the J segment 5 bases; nucleotides outside the gene matches: 3. CDR1 SGHAT and CDR2 FQNNGV come from the germline V gene. The CDR3 nucleotides read TGTGCCAGCAGCTTCGGACAGGGGGCGGACGAGCAGTACTTC. As protein: CASSFGQGADEQYF.

This rearrangement joins TRBV7-2 to TRBJ1-2; D may be TRBD1 (5 bases). Germline V gene sequence: CDR1 SGHTA, CDR2 FQGNSA. The CDR3 has 18 amino acids. V was pared by 0 bases and J by 4 bases, with 21 bases between. The CDR3 sequence is CASSLARPGGLYPYGYTF. The CDR3, as DNA: TGTGCCAGCAGCTTAGCGAGACCGGGGGGGTTATATCCCTATGGCTACACCTTC.

The chain links TRBV18 to TRBJ2-3; the D gene is possibly TRBD1 (6 bases). Germline loops: CDR1 KGHSH, CDR2 LQKENI. V gave up 2 bases and J gave up 4 bases, with 7 bases separating them. This CDR3 is 13 amino acids long. The CDR3, as DNA: TGTGCCAGCTCACCAGGGGGCGCAGATACGCAGTATTTT. It codes for CASSPGGADTQYF.